This TCR beta chain was sequenced in a study of blood T cell repertoires in COVID-19. Original methodology: Estimates of nucleated cell counts were drawn from the amplification of reference gene primers. Profiled with immunoSEQ multiplex PCR; TCRdb holds only in-frame clones, not every one. That table is the source of V, J and clone size, and D and trimming were worked out from the DNA. The data show approximately 75,000 clones, roughly 70% seen once. V lost 10 bases and J lost 8; bases outside the gene matches: 6. The CDR3 covers 13 residues. Sequencing used peripheral blood. This chain uses TRBV12-3 or TRBV12-4 with TRBJ2-1; 12 bases map to TRBD2. The receptor comes from a human donor with acute or convalescent COVID-19. The donor label of this sample is uncertain. Here the CDR3 DNA reads TGTGCCATCTTGACTAGCGGGGGTTATGAGCAGTTCTTC. This sequence encodes CAILTSGGYEQFF.